These 7 T cell receptor beta chains were sequenced from one sample in a study of memory CD4+ T cells and cytomegalovirus serostatus. Assay used: immunoSEQ multiplex PCR; TCRdb lists only in-frame clones, some missing. The sample gives 35,000 to 45,000 clones, around 79% of which show up once; approximately 0.8% is in the top ten. The sort gate was single viable CD3+CD4+CD8-CD45RO+ cells for memory CD4+ T cells. The sequencing input was memory CD4+ T cells from blood. The receptors originated from an adult in good health and CMV-seronegative.

The V and J genes are TRBV11-1 and TRBJ2-1, with 7 nucleotides matching TRBD1. CDR1 SGHAT and CDR2 FQDESV come from the germline V gene (reference sequence). With V trimmed by 1 base and J by 9 bases, 3 bases remained unmatched. The length of the CDR3 is 13 residues. CDR3 amino acids: CASSLGGGSEQFF. The CDR3 nucleotides read TGTGCCAGCAGCTTAGGAGGGGGCAGTGAGCAGTTCTTC.

This clone was detected only a few times. J is TRBJ1-5 and V is TRBV30; 7 bases match TRBD1. Looked up from germline, CDR1 is GTSNPN and CDR2 is SVGIG (reference sequence). V gave up 5 bases and J gave up 1 base; unmatched junction bases: 11. This CDR3 has 16 amino acids. CDR3 bases: TGTGCCTGGGCCCCTAGGTGGGGACAGAGCAATCAGCCCCAGCATTTT. It specifies CAWAPRWGQSNQPQHF.

This clone ranks as medium-sized. The rearrangement uses TRBV19 and TRBJ1-1; D not certain. V lost 3 bases to trimming and J lost 0 bases, with 5 bases between them. This CDR3 is built from 13 residues. Germline V CDR1 and CDR2: LNHDA, SQIVND (reference sequence). In DNA form, the CDR3 reads TGTGCCAGTAGTATTCAGATGAACACTGAAGCTTTCTTT. Its protein is CASSIQMNTEAFF.

The gene calls are TRBV5-8 and TRBJ1-5, with D tentatively TRBD1 (5 bases). Trimming took off 6 bases at V and 6 bases at J, with 13 bases between the two ends. The CDR3 runs to 13 residues. Germline CDR1 is SGHTS and CDR2 is YDEGEE. The CDR3 is CASTAGLPQPQHF. CDR3 in DNA: TGTGCCAGCACCGCAGGGTTACCTCAGCCCCAGCATTTT.

This sequence joins TRBV6-5 and TRBJ1-2; D is perhaps TRBD1 (6 bases). V was shortened by 8 bases and J by 2 bases, with 9 bases between the two germline ends. This CDR3 region has 12 residues. Germline CDR1 reads MNHEY; CDR2 reads SVGAGI. The DNA of the CDR3 is TGTGCCAGCCTGGACAGAAACTATGGCTACACCTTC. Translated, it gives CASLDRNYGYTF.

The chain couples TRBV6-6 to TRBJ1-5, with D possibly matching TRBD1 (6 bases). Germline CDR1 is MNHNY and CDR2 is SVGAGI (reference sequence). Trimming shortened V by 0 bases and J by 2 bases, and 8 bases separated the two germline ends. The length of the CDR3 is 15 residues. CDR3 coding DNA: TGTGCCAGCAGTTACTCACCAGGGGGCAATCAGCCCCAGCATTTT. Protein: CASSYSPGGNQPQHF.

The chain is built from TRBV15 and TRBJ2-1, with 9 bases matching TRBD2. CDR1 and CDR2 from the germline V gene are LNHNV and YYDKDF (reference sequence). This CDR3 comprises 15 residues. The ends lost 2 bases at V and 4 bases at J; junction bases unmatched: 3. The CDR3 nucleotides are TGTGCCACCAGCAGAAAGACTAGCGGATACAATGAGCAGTTCTTC. Amino acids: CATSRKTSGYNEQFF. Using reference TRBV15 and TRBJ2-1 for the parts outside the CDR3, the full variable domain is DAMVIQNPRYQVTQFGKPVTLSCSQTLNHNVMYWYQQKSSQAPKLLFHYYDKDFNNEADTPDNFQSRRPNTSFCFLDIRSPGLGDTAMYLCATSRKTSGYNEQFFGPGTRLTVL.